A selection of T cell receptor beta chains follows, all from one sample in a study of response to subunit inactivated influenza vaccine. Each CDR3 protein gets one entry after TCRdb re-called the RT-PCR reads with MiXCR. The sample shows under 800,000 distinct CDR3 sequences, approximately 14% of them seen only once. The source was PBMCs from blood, collected around 14 days before vaccination. All receptors derive from a middle-aged man who received an inactivated influenza vaccine. Both conserved end residues are part of each CDR3. Each record gives: CDR3 length, J gene, D gene, clone size, V gene, CDR3 protein, CDR3 DNA. The D gene is left open where the match is weak. For some rows the clone size is stated as once, few or many, or as a class when expanded; others skip it.

16	TRBJ2-3	-	few	TRBV5-1	CASSLDRASSTDTQYF	TGCGCCAGCAGCTTGGACAGGGCGTCTAGCACAGATACGCAGTATTTT
13	TRBJ2-5	-	-	TRBV4-2	CASSQAQSGTQYF	TGTGCCAGCAGCCAAGCCCAGTCTGGGACCCAGTACTTC
13	TRBJ2-7	-	many	TRBV12-3/TRBV12-4	CASSDPTIYEQYF	TGTGCCAGCAGCGACCCTACGATCTACGAGCAGTACTTC
14	TRBJ2-3	TRBD2	-	TRBV20-1	CSARAGARGDTQYF	TGCAGTGCTAGGGCGGGAGCCCGCGGGGATACGCAGTATTTT
15	TRBJ2-6	-	many	TRBV6-5	CASSHRTSGANVLTF	TGTGCCAGCAGTCACCGGACCTCTGGGGCCAACGTCCTGACTTTC
14	TRBJ1-1	-	-	TRBV18	CASSPDLQNTEAFF	TGTGCCAGCTCACCAGATTTACAGAACACTGAAGCTTTCTTT
15	TRBJ2-2	TRBD1	-	TRBV30	CAWSLGDRDTGELFF	TGTGCCTGGAGTCTAGGGGACAGAGACACCGGGGAGCTGTTTTTT
17	TRBJ2-1	TRBD1	many	TRBV6-2/TRBV6-3	CASNRGGGQSSYNEQFF	TGTGCCAGCAATCGAGGGGGCGGGCAAAGCTCCTACAATGAGCAGTTCTTC
16	TRBJ2-3	-	-	TRBV5-1	CASSLGAQVGTDTQYF	TGCGCCAGCAGCTTGGGGGCCCAGGTTGGCACAGATACGCAGTATTTT
13	TRBJ2-5	-	few	TRBV20-1	CSARSTLEETQYF	TGCAGTGCTAGATCGACCCTCGAAGAGACCCAGTACTTC
16	TRBJ1-1	-	-	TRBV4-3	CASSQDAAGGGTEAFF	TGCGCCAGCAGCCAAGATGCGGCCGGAGGTGGCACTGAAGCTTTCTTT
15	TRBJ1-6	TRBD1	few	TRBV27	CASSPPGQGGSPLHF	TGTGCCAGCAGTCCGCCGGGACAGGGGGGTTCACCCCTCCACTTT
14	TRBJ2-1	TRBD2	few	TRBV27	CASRRSGGGYEQFF	TGTGCCAGCAGACGGAGCGGGGGCGGCTATGAGCAGTTCTTC
15	TRBJ1-6	TRBD1	many	TRBV12-3/TRBV12-4	CASSFGQGTVSPLHF	TGTGCCAGCAGTTTTGGACAGGGGACGGTCTCACCCCTCCACTTT
14	TRBJ2-3	TRBD2	many	TRBV6-2/TRBV6-3	CASRKAGAGDTQYF	TGTGCCAGCAGAAAGGCGGGAGCGGGTGATACGCAGTATTTT
12	TRBJ1-1	-	-	TRBV5-1	CASSGGATEAFF	TGCGCCAGCAGCGGGGGGGCGACTGAAGCTTTCTTT
15	TRBJ1-1	TRBD1	few	TRBV9	CASSAWTGMNTEAFF	TGTGCCAGCAGCGCCTGGACAGGGATGAACACTGAAGCTTTCTTT
14	TRBJ2-5	-	-	TRBV5-1	CASSGGSNQETQYF	TGCGCCAGCAGCGGCGGCTCAAACCAAGAGACCCAGTACTTC
12	TRBJ2-1	-	few	TRBV6-2/TRBV6-3	CASTQGGNEQFF	TGTGCCAGCACCCAAGGCGGTAATGAGCAGTTCTTC
14	TRBJ2-3	-	many	TRBV18	CASSKGVNTDTQYF	TGTGCCAGCTCAAAGGGAGTGAACACAGATACGCAGTATTTT
19	TRBJ2-5	TRBD2	-	TRBV7-8	CASSLGLFLAGMYQETQYF	TGTGCCAGCAGCTTAGGTCTCTTTCTAGCGGGGATGTACCAAGAGACCCAGTACTTC
15	TRBJ2-1	-	few	TRBV7-2	CASSLTMGLGNEQFF	TGTGCCAGCAGCCTCACGATGGGGCTAGGCAATGAGCAGTTCTTC
19	TRBJ2-6	-	-	TRBV6-2/TRBV6-3	CASSIGTGFIGAGANVLTF	TGTGCCAGCAGTATAGGAACAGGGTTCATCGGTGCTGGGGCCAACGTCCTGACTTTC
16	TRBJ2-2	TRBD1	few	TRBV25-1	CASTKGQGANTGELFF	TGTGCCAGCACCAAGGGACAGGGGGCAAACACCGGGGAGCTGTTTTTT
13	TRBJ2-7	-	few	TRBV7-2	CASSLGPAFEQYF	TGTGCCAGCAGCTTAGGTCCAGCCTTCGAGCAGTACTTC
15	TRBJ1-4	-	-	TRBV4-3	CASSQDTGFNEKLFF	TGCGCCAGCAGCCAGGATACAGGGTTCAATGAAAAACTGTTTTTT
16	TRBJ2-6	-	few	TRBV7-2	CASSPQQSSGANVLTF	TGTGCCAGCAGCCCCCAACAGAGCTCTGGGGCCAACGTCCTGACTTTC
16	TRBJ2-2	TRBD2	few	TRBV4-2	CACSLLAGVNTGELFF	TGTGCCTGCAGCCTGTTAGCGGGGGTCAACACCGGGGAGCTGTTTTTT
15	TRBJ2-7	-	-	TRBV15	CATSRGKWGAYEQYF	TGTGCCACCAGCAGAGGGAAATGGGGTGCCTACGAGCAGTACTTC
13	TRBJ2-2	TRBD2	-	TRBV5-1	CASTTSGHRELFF	TGCGCCAGCACGACTAGCGGGCACCGGGAGCTGTTTTTT
15	TRBJ2-3	-	-	TRBV23-1	CASDPELGNTDTQYF	TGCGCCAGCGATCCGGAACTAGGGAACACAGATACGCAGTATTTT
13	TRBJ2-1	-	-	TRBV28	CATRRSAYNEQFF	TGTGCCACCCGCCGCAGCGCGTACAATGAGCAGTTCTTC
14	TRBJ2-7	TRBD1	few	TRBV6-1	CASRPGTGVGEQYF	TGTGCCAGCAGACCGGGGACAGGGGTAGGAGAGCAGTACTTC
11	TRBJ1-1	-	-	TRBV20-1	CSASDYTEAFF	TGCAGTGCTTCAGACTACACTGAAGCTTTCTTT
17	TRBJ2-2	-	few	TRBV6-2/TRBV6-3	CASIQNRTHSWAGELFF	TGTGCCAGCATTCAAAACCGGACACACAGTTGGGCCGGGGAGCTGTTTTTT
16	TRBJ2-2	TRBD1	-	TRBV3-1	CASSQEMTGVTGELFF	TGTGCCAGCAGCCAAGAGATGACAGGGGTCACCGGGGAGCTGTTTTTT
12	TRBJ2-7	-	-	TRBV10-3	CAISAESYEQYF	TGTGCCATCAGTGCAGAGTCCTACGAGCAGTACTTC
15	TRBJ2-1	-	-	TRBV20-1	CSARGPSLGRNEQFF	TGCAGTGCTAGAGGGCCATCCCTTGGTCGCAATGAGCAGTTCTTC
17	TRBJ2-3	-	-	TRBV18	CASSPTTQLGKKFTQYF	TGTGCCAGCTCACCTACTACTCAACTAGGGAAGAAGTTTACGCAGTATTTT
18	TRBJ2-3	-	many	TRBV4-3	CASSQEAVRGDFADTQYF	TGCGCCAGCAGCCAAGAAGCCGTTAGGGGGGACTTCGCAGATACGCAGTATTTT
18	TRBJ2-1	-	once	TRBV7-8	CASSLAQTLSRGYNEQFF	TGTGCCAGCAGCTTAGCGCAAACCCTCAGCCGGGGCTACAATGAGCAGTTCTTC
13	TRBJ1-1	-	many	TRBV28	CASSVMLNTEAFF	TGTGCCAGCAGTGTAATGCTGAACACTGAAGCTTTCTTT
14	TRBJ1-1	-	-	TRBV29-1	CSVARSRGVSEAFF	TGCAGCGTTGCGAGGAGTCGAGGGGTCTCTGAAGCTTTCTTT
14	TRBJ1-6	-	few	TRBV2	CASSGRGKGSPLHF	TGTGCCAGCAGTGGACGGGGAAAGGGTTCACCCCTCCACTTT
14	TRBJ2-1	TRBD2	few	TRBV5-1	CASSPGLATNEQFF	TGCGCCAGCAGCCCTGGACTAGCGACCAATGAGCAGTTCTTC
15	TRBJ2-7	-	few	TRBV11-2	CASSLSRGELYEQYF	TGTGCCAGCAGCTTAAGCCGAGGAGAACTTTACGAGCAGTACTTC
13	TRBJ2-2	TRBD2	-	TRBV29-1	CSVLAGRGGELFF	TGCAGCGTACTAGCGGGACGAGGCGGGGAGCTGTTTTTT
13	TRBJ2-7	TRBD2	few	TRBV28	CASSFRSGGEQYF	TGTGCCAGCAGTTTTCGGTCGGGGGGCGAGCAGTACTTC
13	TRBJ2-7	-	many	TRBV12-3/TRBV12-4	CASNRGALDEQYF	TGTGCCAGCAACCGGGGGGCCCTGGACGAGCAGTACTTC